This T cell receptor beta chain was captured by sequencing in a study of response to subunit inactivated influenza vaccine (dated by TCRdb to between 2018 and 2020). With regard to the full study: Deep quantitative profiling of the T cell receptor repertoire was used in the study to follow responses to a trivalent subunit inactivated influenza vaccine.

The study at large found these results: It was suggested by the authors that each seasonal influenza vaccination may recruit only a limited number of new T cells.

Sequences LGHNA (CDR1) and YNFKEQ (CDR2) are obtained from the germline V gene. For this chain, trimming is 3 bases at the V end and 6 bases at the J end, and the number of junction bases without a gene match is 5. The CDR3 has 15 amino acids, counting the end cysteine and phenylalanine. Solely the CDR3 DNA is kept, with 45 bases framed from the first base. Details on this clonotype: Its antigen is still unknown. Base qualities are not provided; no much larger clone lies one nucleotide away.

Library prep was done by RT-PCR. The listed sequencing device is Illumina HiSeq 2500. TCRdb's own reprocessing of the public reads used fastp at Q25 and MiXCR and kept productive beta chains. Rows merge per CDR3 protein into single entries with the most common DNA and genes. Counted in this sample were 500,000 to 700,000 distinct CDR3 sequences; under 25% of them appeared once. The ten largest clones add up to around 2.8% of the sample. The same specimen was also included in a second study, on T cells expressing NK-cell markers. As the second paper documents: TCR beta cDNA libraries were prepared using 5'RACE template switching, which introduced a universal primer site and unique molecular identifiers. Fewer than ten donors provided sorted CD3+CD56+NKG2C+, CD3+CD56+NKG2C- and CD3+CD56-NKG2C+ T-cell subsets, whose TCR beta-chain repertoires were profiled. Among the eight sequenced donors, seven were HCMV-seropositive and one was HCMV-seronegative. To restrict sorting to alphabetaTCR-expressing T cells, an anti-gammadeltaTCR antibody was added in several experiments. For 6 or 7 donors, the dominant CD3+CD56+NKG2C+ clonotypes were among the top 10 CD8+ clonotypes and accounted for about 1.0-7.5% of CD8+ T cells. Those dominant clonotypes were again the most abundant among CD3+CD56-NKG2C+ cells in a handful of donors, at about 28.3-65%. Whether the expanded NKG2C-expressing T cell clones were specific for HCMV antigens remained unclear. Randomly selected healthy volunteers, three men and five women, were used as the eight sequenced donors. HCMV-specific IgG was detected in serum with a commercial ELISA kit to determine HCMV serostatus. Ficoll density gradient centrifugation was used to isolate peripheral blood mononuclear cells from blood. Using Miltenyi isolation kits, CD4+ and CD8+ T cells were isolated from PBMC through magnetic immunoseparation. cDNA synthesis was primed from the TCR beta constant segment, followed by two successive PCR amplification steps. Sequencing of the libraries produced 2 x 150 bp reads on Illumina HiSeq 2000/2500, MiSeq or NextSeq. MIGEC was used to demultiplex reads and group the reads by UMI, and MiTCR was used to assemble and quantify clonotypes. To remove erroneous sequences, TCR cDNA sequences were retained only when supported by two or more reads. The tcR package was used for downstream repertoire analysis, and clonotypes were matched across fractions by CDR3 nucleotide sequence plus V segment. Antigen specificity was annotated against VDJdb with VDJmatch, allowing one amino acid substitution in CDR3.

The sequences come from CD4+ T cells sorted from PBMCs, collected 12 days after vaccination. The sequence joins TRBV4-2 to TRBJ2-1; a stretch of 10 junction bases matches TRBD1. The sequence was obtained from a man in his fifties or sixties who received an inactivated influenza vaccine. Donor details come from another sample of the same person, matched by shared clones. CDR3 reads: CASSQRDRGGNEQFF. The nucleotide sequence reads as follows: TGTGCCAGCAGCCAGAGGGACAGGGGTGGCAATGAGCAGTTCTTC.